These 29 T cell receptor beta chains were all obtained from the same sample, sequenced in a study of blood T cell repertoires in COVID-19. Data came from immunoSEQ multiplex PCR; TCRdb stores just in-frame clones and leaves some out. The sample consists of 15,000 to 20,000 clones, 84% of them appearing once. Source material: peripheral blood. Source of these receptors: a human donor in a cohort sampled during active COVID-19.

The rearrangement links TRBV19 to TRBJ2-6, with 10 bases identical to TRBD1. The CDR3 sequence is 17 residues long. Trimming at V came to 3 bases and at J to 1 base, leaving 3 bases not matched to a gene. The germline gives CDR1 LNHDA, CDR2 SQIVND (reference sequence). CDR3 loop: CASSMGDRGSGANVLTF. The CDR3 DNA reads as TGTGCCAGTAGTATGGGGGACAGGGGATCTGGGGCCAACGTCCTGACTTTC.

This clone occurred once. This chain connects TRBV6-6 to TRBJ1-5, with TRBD1 matching over 9 bases. J was trimmed by 1 base and V by 5 bases; bases with no gene match: 6. The V gene's germline CDR1 is MNHNY and CDR2 SVGAGI (reference sequence). The CDR3 length is 16 residues. The CDR3 nucleotides are TGTGCCAGCAGTCCACAGGGGGCTGGAAGCAATCAGCCCCAGCATTTT. Its translation: CASSPQGAGSNQPQHF.

J is TRBJ2-5 and V is TRBV7-3; 8 bases map to TRBD2. V trimming: 5 bases; J trimming: 5 bases; junction bases outside the gene matches: 4. The CDR3 runs 13 residues. Germline lookup yields CDR1 SGHTA and CDR2 FQGTGA. CDR3: CASSPGRAETQYF. CDR3 coding DNA: TGTGCCAGCAGCCCCGGGAGGGCTGAGACCCAGTACTTC. The full variable domain, rest sourced from reference TRBV7-3 and TRBJ2-5, is GAGVSQTPSNKVTEKGKYVELRCDPISGHTALYWYRQSLGQGPEFLIYFQGTGAADDSGLPNDRFFAVRPEGSVSTLKIQRTERGDSAVYLCASSPGRAETQYFGPGTRLLVL.

In DNA, the CDR3 is TGTGCCAGCAGCCCTACCGGACAGGGTCTCTACAATCAGCCCCAGCATTTT. Protein sequence: CASSPTGQGLYNQPQHF. The chain combines TRBV6-2 or TRBV6-3 with TRBJ1-5; TRBD1 agrees at 8 bases. Germline V lookup: CDR1 MNHEY, CDR2 SVGEGT. Trimming took 6 bases from V and 3 from J; bases not matched to a gene: 13. This CDR3 has 17 residues.

The chain is built from TRBV4-1 and TRBJ1-1; D remains unclear. V gave up 0 bases and J gave up 1 base, with 6 bases separating them. Looked up from germline, CDR1 is MGHRA and CDR2 is YSYEKL. CDR3 length equals 14 residues. The CDR3 here is CASSQDVRNTEAFF. CDR3 nucleotides: TGCGCCAGCAGCCAAGATGTTAGGAACACTGAAGCTTTCTTT.

CDR3 protein: CASSPTGTPYNEQFF. The CDR3 bases are TGTGCCAGCAGTCCCACCGGGACACCCTACAATGAGCAGTTCTTC. The chain recombines TRBV27 with TRBJ2-1; a weak D match, TRBD1 (6 bases). The CDR3 runs 15 residues. V was trimmed by 5 bases and J by 2 bases, leaving 13 bases between them. Germline V gene lookup returns CDR1 MNHEY and CDR2 SMNVEV (reference sequence).

A single count supports this clone. One junction end does not reproduce the germline sequence, and a read error may be involved. This chain uses TRBV7-8 with TRBJ2-5; the match to TRBD1 covers 9 bases. In germline, CDR1 is SGHVS, CDR2 FQNEAQ. CDR3 size: 15 residues. The CDR3 region has the DNA TGTGCCAGCAGCCTAGCTACAGGGGGCGCAGAGACCCAGTACTTC. It codes for CASSLATGGAETQYF.

This rearrangement joins TRBV7-8 to TRBJ1-6, with TRBD1 as a possible D gene (6 bases). In germline, CDR1 is SGHVS, CDR2 FQNEAQ. Trimming stripped 0 bases from V and 9 bases from J, with 15 bases between. The CDR3 runs to 16 residues. This CDR3 is CASSLAQSGGGSPLHF. The CDR3 DNA sequence: TGTGCCAGCAGCTTAGCACAGAGCGGGGGCGGTTCACCCCTCCACTTT.

This clone was observed a single time. This rearrangement joins TRBV7-8 to TRBJ2-1, with D perhaps matching TRBD1 (5 bases). The germline gives CDR1 SGHVS, CDR2 FQNEAQ. Trimming took off 1 base at V and 11 bases at J, with 15 bases between the two ends. CDR3 length: 14 amino acids. The CDR3 sequence: CASSLESGQGKQFF. CDR3 in DNA: TGTGCCAGCAGCTTAGAAAGTGGCCAGGGTAAGCAGTTCTTC.

The chain has TRBV6-5 and TRBJ2-5; the D is unclear. The CDR3 has 14 amino acids. CDR1 and CDR2 (germline): MNHEY, SVGAGI. The V and J ends lost 3 bases and 1 base respectively, with 9 bases between them. The CDR3 loop is CASSYLGSQETQYF. In DNA form, the CDR3 reads TGTGCCAGCAGTTATTTGGGCAGCCAAGAGACCCAGTACTTC.

The genes are TRBV7-9 and TRBJ2-5; TRBD1 aligns across 9 bases. CDR1 SEHNR and CDR2 FQNEAQ come from the germline V gene (reference sequence). The CDR3 is made up of 15 amino acids. V shed 4 bases, J shed 2 bases, and the junction held 5 bases outside the gene matches. CDR3 residues: CASSSGDRVQETQYF. The DNA of the CDR3 is TGTGCCAGCAGCTCAGGGGACAGGGTTCAAGAGACCCAGTACTTC.

The V call is TRBV7-8, the J call TRBJ1-6; D is perhaps TRBD1 (5 bases). The CDR3 contains 13 residues. Per germline, CDR1 SGHVS and CDR2 FQNEAQ. Trimming cost V 2 bases and J 13 bases, with 12 bases left between them. The CDR3 loop reads CASSLHQGSPLHF. The CDR3, as DNA: TGTGCCAGCAGCTTACACCAGGGCAGCCCCCTCCACTTT. Full variable domain (rest looked up from reference TRBV7-8 and TRBJ1-6): GAGVSQSPRYKVAKRGQDVALRCDPISGHVSLFWYQQALGQGPEFLTYFQNEAQLDKSGLPSDRFFAERPEGSVSTLKIQRTQQEDSAVYLCASSLHQGSPLHFGNGTRLTVT.

The chain has TRBV6-5 and TRBJ1-2; D remains unclear. The V gene lost 4 bases and the J gene lost 1 base, with 13 bases spanning the gap. Germline CDR1 MNHEY, CDR2 SVGAGI. CDR3 length: 15 amino acids. CDR3 sequence reads: CASSSGRRINYGYTF. For the CDR3, the DNA is TGTGCCAGCAGTTCGGGCCGGAGGATTAACTATGGCTACACCTTC.

This chain connects TRBV10-3 to TRBJ2-7, with TRBD2 matching 11 bases. The germline V gene encodes CDR1 ENHRY and CDR2 SYGVKD. The V and J ends lost 8 bases and 2 bases, in that order; junction bases with no gene match: 8. The CDR3 contains 15 residues. The CDR3 region has the DNA TGTGCCATCCCCCCGGGACTAGCGGAACCCTACGAGCAGTACTTC. Translation gives CAIPPGLAEPYEQYF.

This clone was picked up one time. The chain links TRBV5-4 to TRBJ2-3; the D gene is possibly TRBD2 (5 bases). Trimming removed 1 base at V and 2 bases at J, with 11 bases between. The CDR3 consists of 15 residues. Germline loops: CDR1 SGHNT, CDR2 YYREEE (reference sequence). The CDR3 loop reads CASSLSTGVTDTQYF. The CDR3 DNA reads TGTGCCAGCAGCTTGAGTACCGGGGTCACAGATACGCAGTATTTT.

The V and J genes are TRBV5-8 and TRBJ2-4; 8 bases line up with TRBD2. The length of the CDR3 is 16 residues. V lost 2 bases and J lost 6; bases outside the gene matches: 10. Looked up from germline, CDR1 is SGHTS and CDR2 is YDEGEE. DNA of the CDR3: TGTGCCAGCAGCTTATACCGGGGGGGCCTGGGAAACATTCAGTACTTC. It specifies CASSLYRGGLGNIQYF.

V and J are TRBV11-2 and TRBJ2-5; 7 nucleotides line up with TRBD1. CDR3 length equals 15 residues. Trimming took 5 bases from V and 5 from J; bases not matched to a gene: 11. Germline V gene lookup returns CDR1 SGHAT and CDR2 FQNNGV. CDR3 residues: CASSEPDRKGETQYF. CDR3 DNA: TGTGCCAGCAGCGAGCCGGACAGGAAGGGGGAGACCCAGTACTTC.

V usage is TRBV19 and J usage is TRBJ1-5; 8 bases line up with TRBD1. V dropped 6 bases and J dropped 2; count of bases not matched to a gene: 3. Germline V CDR1 and CDR2: LNHDA, SQIVND (reference sequence). CDR3 length: 14 residues. The CDR3: CASSPTGGNQPQHF. CDR3 nucleotide sequence: TGTGCCAGTAGCCCGACAGGGGGCAATCAGCCCCAGCATTTT.

The V call is TRBV5-6, the J call TRBJ2-1, with no clear D. Germline values: CDR1 SGHDT, CDR2 YYEEEE. Trimming took 1 base from V and 10 from J, leaving 6 bases between them. There are 11 residues in the CDR3. The CDR3 coding sequence is TGTGCCAGCAGCTTGACAAAGGAGCAGTTCTTC. This gives the protein CASSLTKEQFF.

This clone was counted a few times. This chain uses TRBV4-1 with TRBJ1-2; 9 bases match TRBD1. Looked up from germline, CDR1 is MGHRA and CDR2 is YSYEKL. The trim removed 4 bases at V and 0 bases at J, leaving 12 bases unmatched. The length of the CDR3 is 18 residues. The CDR3 nucleotides read TGCGCCAGCAGCCCCCTCGTGGGACAGGGCTCAGCTAACTATGGCTACACCTTC. Protein sequence: CASSPLVGQGSANYGYTF.

This chain links TRBV19 with TRBJ2-3; maybe TRBD2 (6 bases). CDR1 and CDR2 from the germline V gene are LNHDA and SQIVND (reference sequence). The CDR3 is made up of 14 amino acids. Between the trimmed V and J ends, which lost 5 bases and 0 bases, there was a span of 9 bases. CDR3 DNA sequence: TGTGCCAGTAGTCCCGGGACTAGCACAGATACGCAGTATTTT. This translates into CASSPGTSTDTQYF.

The gene calls are TRBV12-3 or TRBV12-4 and TRBJ2-3; D uncertain. V gave up 10 bases and J gave up 3 bases, with 8 bases separating them. The CDR3 covers 11 residues. CDR3 sequence: CATAGTDTQYF. The CDR3 DNA reads as TGTGCCACTGCCGGGACAGATACGCAGTATTTT.

V and J are TRBV7-8 and TRBJ1-2, with D maybe TRBD1 (6 bases). CDR3 length equals 15 residues. The V and J ends lost 0 bases and 4 bases respectively, with 12 bases between them. Looked up from germline, CDR1 is SGHVS and CDR2 is FQNEAQ. The CDR3 bases are TGTGCCAGCAGCTTAGCCCACGACAGGACCTATGGCTACACCTTC. It specifies CASSLAHDRTYGYTF.

The genes are TRBV4-1 and TRBJ2-3, with TRBD2 as a possible D gene (6 bases). The V end was cut by 3 bases, the J end by 1 base, with 20 bases between. The germline gives CDR1 MGHRA, CDR2 YSYEKL. The CDR3 contains 18 residues. The CDR3 DNA reads TGCGCCAGCAGCCATCGCCCCGGACCTTCGGGGGGCACAGATACGCAGTATTTT. It is translated as CASSHRPGPSGGTDTQYF.

The J gene is TRBJ2-1, the V gene TRBV11-3; the match to TRBD2 covers 11 bases. The junction had 2 bases not matched to a gene; V was cut back by 5 bases and J by 2 bases. Germline-derived CDR1 and CDR2 are SGHNT and YENEEA. The CDR3 has 15 amino acids. In nucleotides, the CDR3 is TGTGCCAGCAGCGTAGCGGGGGGGCCCTACAATGAGCAGTTCTTC. It encodes CASSVAGGPYNEQFF.

The chain links TRBV11-2 to TRBJ1-5, with D uncertain. This CDR3 has 13 amino acids. Per the germline V gene, CDR1 is SGHAT and CDR2 is FQNNGV. V shed 2 bases and J shed 5 bases, with 7 bases lying between them. The CDR3 nucleotides are TGTGCCAGCAGCTTATCCCATTATCAGCCCCAGCATTTT. It yields the protein CASSLSHYQPQHF.

V is TRBV12-3 or TRBV12-4 and J is TRBJ1-5; no clear D. Trimming stripped 7 bases from V and 4 bases from J, with 11 bases between. CDR3 length equals 13 residues. The CDR3 DNA reads as TGTGCCAGCAATGCGGGTGCAAATCAGCCCCAGCATTTT. The encoded protein is CASNAGANQPQHF.

This chain links TRBV2 with TRBJ2-2; a possible D gene is TRBD2 (5 bases). Germline V gives CDR1 SNHLY, CDR2 FYNNEI. The CDR3 length is 12 residues. The germline V and J ends were trimmed by 8 bases and 6 bases, with 10 bases remaining between them. The CDR3 sequence: CASGSLPGELFF. The CDR3 DNA reads as TGTGCCAGCGGGAGTTTACCCGGGGAGCTGTTTTTT.

The chain recombines TRBV19 with TRBJ1-2; 11 bases map to TRBD1. The CDR3 is made up of 16 amino acids. V was clipped by 2 bases and J by 8 bases; unmatched bases: 10. Looked up from germline, CDR1 is LNHDA and CDR2 is SQIVND (reference sequence). Here the CDR3 reads CASSIRRGQGAGGYTF. CDR3 sequence (DNA): TGTGCCAGTAGTATACGCCGCGGACAGGGGGCAGGAGGCTACACCTTC.